The 6 T cell receptor beta chains reported below all come from one sample, sequenced in a study of cytotoxic CD8 clonotypes in ibrutinib-treated CLL. TCRdb's copy holds only in-frame clones and misses some; the assay was immunoSEQ multiplex PCR. Among approximately 170,000 clones listed, roughly 88% were seen once. Sequenced material: PBMCs, taken at disease progression, from a patient treated with ibrutinib. These receptor sequences come from a human donor with chronic lymphocytic leukemia.

The chain couples TRBV5-5 to TRBJ1-1; D unresolved. Trimming removed 2 bases at V and 5 bases at J, with 10 bases between. Germline V lookup: CDR1 SGHKS, CDR2 YYEKEE (reference sequence). The CDR3 contains 13 residues. The CDR3 nucleotides are TGTGCCAGCAGCTTCCAGGTAACTACTGAAGCTTTCTTT. It yields the protein CASSFQVTTEAFF.

A remark on this clone: A junction end diverges from the germline sequence, so it may reflect a read error. This chain uses TRBV7-2 with TRBJ2-2, with 9 bases aligning to TRBD2. The CDR3 sequence is 14 residues long. CDR1 and CDR2 (germline): SGHTA, FQGNSA. For the CDR3, the DNA is TGTGCCAGCAGCATAGCGGGAGTTGTCGGGGAGCTGTTTTTT. This translates into CASSIAGVVGELFF.

The chain employs TRBV5-1 and TRBJ2-3; 11 bases line up with TRBD2. CDR1 is SGHRS, CDR2 YFSETQ, per germline. Unmatched junction bases numbered 30, after V lost 4 bases and J lost 2 bases. The CDR3 length is 24 residues. The CDR3 spells CASSRKGTGKVLAGGRGITDTQYF. CDR3 DNA sequence: TGCGCCAGCAGCCGAAAGGGGACAGGCAAGGTGCTAGCGGGGGGACGAGGAATCACAGATACGCAGTATTTT.

The chain carries TRBV10-3 and TRBJ2-1; 9 nucleotides agree with TRBD2. Unmatched junction bases numbered 14, after V lost 6 bases and J lost 2 bases. CDR3 length equals 18 residues. The germline V gene encodes CDR1 ENHRY and CDR2 SYGVKD. Here the CDR3 reads CAISDPNALAGAYNEQFF. Here the CDR3 DNA reads TGTGCCATCAGCGACCCGAACGCACTAGCGGGTGCCTACAATGAGCAGTTCTTC.

V gene TRBV9 combines with J gene TRBJ2-2; D gene uncertain. The V and J ends lost 0 bases and 1 base respectively, with 7 bases between them. CDR1 is SGDLS, CDR2 YYNGEE, per germline. The CDR3 has 15 residues. Here the CDR3 DNA reads TGTGCCAGCAGCGTAGCGATAAGGAACACCGGGGAGCTGTTTTTT. Amino acids: CASSVAIRNTGELFF.

This chain links TRBV5-5 with TRBJ2-7; D is unresolved. Trimming removed 0 bases from V and 6 bases from J, with 13 bases in between. The CDR3 covers 14 residues. The germline CDR1 and CDR2 sequences are SGHKS and YYEKEE (reference sequence). CDR3 sequence (DNA): TGTGCCAGCAGCTTGGGTGGCGCAACGGGCGAGCAGTACTTC. Translation: CASSLGGATGEQYF.